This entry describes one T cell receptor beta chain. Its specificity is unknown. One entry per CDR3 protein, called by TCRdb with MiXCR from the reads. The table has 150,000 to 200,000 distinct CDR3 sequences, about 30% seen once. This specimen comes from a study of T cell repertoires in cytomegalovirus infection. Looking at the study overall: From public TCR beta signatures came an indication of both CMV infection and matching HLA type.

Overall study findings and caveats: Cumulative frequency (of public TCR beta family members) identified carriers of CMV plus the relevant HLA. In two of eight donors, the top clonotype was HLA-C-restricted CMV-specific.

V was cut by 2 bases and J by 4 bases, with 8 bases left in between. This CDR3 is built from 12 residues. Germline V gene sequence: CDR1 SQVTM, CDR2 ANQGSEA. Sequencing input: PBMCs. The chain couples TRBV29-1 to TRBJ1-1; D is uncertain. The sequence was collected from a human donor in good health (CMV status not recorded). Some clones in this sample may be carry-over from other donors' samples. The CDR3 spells CSVELMLTEAFF. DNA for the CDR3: TGCAGCGTTGAACTAATGCTCACTGAAGCTTTCTTT.